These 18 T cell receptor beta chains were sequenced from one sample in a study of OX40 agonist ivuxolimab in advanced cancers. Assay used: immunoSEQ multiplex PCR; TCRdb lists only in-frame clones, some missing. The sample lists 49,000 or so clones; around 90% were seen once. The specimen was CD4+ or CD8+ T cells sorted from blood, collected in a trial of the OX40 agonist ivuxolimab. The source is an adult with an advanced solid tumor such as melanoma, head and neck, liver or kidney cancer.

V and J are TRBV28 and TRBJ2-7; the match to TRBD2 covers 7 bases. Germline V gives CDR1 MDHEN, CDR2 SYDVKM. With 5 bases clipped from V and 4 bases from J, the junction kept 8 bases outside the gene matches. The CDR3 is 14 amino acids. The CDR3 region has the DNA TGTGCCAGCAGTATAAGCGGGAACGGATACGAGCAGTACTTC. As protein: CASSISGNGYEQYF. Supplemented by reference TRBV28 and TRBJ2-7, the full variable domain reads DVKVTQSSRYLVKRTGEKVFLECVQDMDHENMFWYRQDPGLGLRLIYFSYDVKMKEKGDIPEGYSVSREKKERFSLILESASTNQTSMYLCASSISGNGYEQYFGPGTRLTVT.

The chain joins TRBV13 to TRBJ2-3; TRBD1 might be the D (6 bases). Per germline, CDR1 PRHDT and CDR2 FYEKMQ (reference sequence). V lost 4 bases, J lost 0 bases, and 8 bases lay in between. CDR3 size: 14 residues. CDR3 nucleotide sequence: TGTGCCAGCAGCTCCGGACAGAGCACAGATACGCAGTATTTT. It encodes CASSSGQSTDTQYF.

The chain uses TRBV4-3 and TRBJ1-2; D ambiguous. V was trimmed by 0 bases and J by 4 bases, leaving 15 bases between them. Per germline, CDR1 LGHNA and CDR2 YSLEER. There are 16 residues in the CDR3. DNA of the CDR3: TGCGCCAGCAGCCAAGACATAGTAGGGAACGGCTATGGCTACACCTTC. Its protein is CASSQDIVGNGYGYTF.

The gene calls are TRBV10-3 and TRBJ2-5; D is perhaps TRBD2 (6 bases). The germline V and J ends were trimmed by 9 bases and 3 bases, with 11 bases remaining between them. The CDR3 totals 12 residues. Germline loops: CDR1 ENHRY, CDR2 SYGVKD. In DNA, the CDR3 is TGTGCCATATCCGGGACTGAAGAGACCCAGTACTTC. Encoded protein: CAISGTEETQYF.

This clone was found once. In DNA form, the CDR3 reads TGTGCCAGCAGTGACTCTCCTTACAGTAACAATGAGCAGTTCTTC. Its translation is CASSDSPYSNNEQFF. V and J are TRBV6-4 and TRBJ2-1; D is undetermined. CDR1 is MRHNA, CDR2 SNTAGT, per germline. This CDR3 comprises 15 residues. V was pared by 0 bases and J by 5 bases, with 11 bases between.

As DNA, the CDR3 is TGTGCCAGCAGCTTATTACGGGACTTGAGGTGGGATACGCAGTATTTT. It specifies CASSLLRDLRWDTQYF. The chain joins TRBV11-2 to TRBJ2-3, with D possibly being TRBD2 (6 bases). The CDR3 spans 16 residues. Between the trimmed V and J ends, which lost 2 bases and 6 bases, there was a span of 18 bases. Germline values: CDR1 SGHAT, CDR2 FQNNGV.

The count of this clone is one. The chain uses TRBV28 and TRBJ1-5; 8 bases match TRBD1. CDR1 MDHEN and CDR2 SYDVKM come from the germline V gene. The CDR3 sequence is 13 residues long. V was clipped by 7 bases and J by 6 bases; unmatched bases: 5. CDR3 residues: CASITGGAQPQHF. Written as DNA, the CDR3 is TGTGCCAGCATTACAGGGGGGGCTCAGCCCCAGCATTTT.

CDR3 bases: TGCAGCGTCTGGTACACTGAAGCTTTCTTT. This translates into CSVWYTEAFF. This chain connects TRBV29-1 to TRBJ1-1, with D unresolved. The CDR3 length is 10 residues. Looked up from germline, CDR1 is SQVTM and CDR2 is ANQGSEA. V lost 6 bases, J lost 3 bases, and 5 bases lay in between.

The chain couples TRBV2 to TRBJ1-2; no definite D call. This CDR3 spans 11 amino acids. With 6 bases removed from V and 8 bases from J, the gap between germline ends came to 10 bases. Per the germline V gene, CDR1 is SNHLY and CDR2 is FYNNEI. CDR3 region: CASSPASGYTF. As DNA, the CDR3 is TGTGCCAGCAGCCCGGCCAGCGGCTACACCTTC.

This CDR3 reads CAISPKGREQYF. The CDR3 region has the DNA TGTGCCATCTCGCCAAAGGGGCGCGAGCAGTACTTC. The chain couples TRBV6-5 to TRBJ2-7; D is perhaps TRBD1 (5 bases). The CDR3 consists of 12 residues. Deletions cut 10 bases from V and 6 bases from J, with 16 bases between. Looked up from germline, CDR1 is MNHEY and CDR2 is SVGAGI.

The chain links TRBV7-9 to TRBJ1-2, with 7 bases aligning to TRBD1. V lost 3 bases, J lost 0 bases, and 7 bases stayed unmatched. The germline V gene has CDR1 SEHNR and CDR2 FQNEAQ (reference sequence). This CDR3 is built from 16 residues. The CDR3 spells CASSFRDSPTNYGYTF. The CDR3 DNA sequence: TGTGCCAGCAGCTTCCGGGACAGCCCTACTAACTATGGCTACACCTTC.

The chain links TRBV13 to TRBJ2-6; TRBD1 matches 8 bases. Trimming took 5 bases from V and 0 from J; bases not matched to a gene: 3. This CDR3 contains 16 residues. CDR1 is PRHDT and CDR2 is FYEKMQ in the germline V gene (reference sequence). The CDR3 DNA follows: TGTGCCAGCAGCGGGACAGGTAACTCTGGGGCCAACGTCCTGACTTTC. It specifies CASSGTGNSGANVLTF.

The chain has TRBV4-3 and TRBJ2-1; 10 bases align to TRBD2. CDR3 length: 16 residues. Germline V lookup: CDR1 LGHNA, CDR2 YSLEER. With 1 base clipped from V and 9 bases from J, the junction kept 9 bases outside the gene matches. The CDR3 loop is CASSQGSGGAFGEQFF. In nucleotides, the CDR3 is TGCGCCAGCAGCCAAGGCAGCGGGGGGGCGTTCGGTGAGCAGTTCTTC.

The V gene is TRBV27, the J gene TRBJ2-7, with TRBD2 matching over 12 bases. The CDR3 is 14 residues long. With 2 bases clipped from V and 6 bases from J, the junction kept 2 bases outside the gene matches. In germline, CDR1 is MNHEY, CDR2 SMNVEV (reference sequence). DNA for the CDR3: TGTGCCAGCAGTTTAGTGGGACTAGCGGGCGAGCAGTACTTC. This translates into CASSLVGLAGEQYF.

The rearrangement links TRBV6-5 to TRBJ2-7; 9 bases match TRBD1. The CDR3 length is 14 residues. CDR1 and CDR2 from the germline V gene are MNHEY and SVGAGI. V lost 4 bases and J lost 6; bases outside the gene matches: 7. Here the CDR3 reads CASSSGTGTSEQYF. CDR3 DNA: TGTGCCAGCAGTTCCGGGACAGGGACCTCCGAGCAGTACTTC.

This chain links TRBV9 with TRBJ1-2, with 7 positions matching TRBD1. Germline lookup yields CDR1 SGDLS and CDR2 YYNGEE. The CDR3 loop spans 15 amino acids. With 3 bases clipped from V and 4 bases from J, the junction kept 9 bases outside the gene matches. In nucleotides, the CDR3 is TGTGCCAGCAGCGCCGAGGGGGCCATACTCTATGGCTACACCTTC. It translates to CASSAEGAILYGYTF.

In nucleotides, the CDR3 is TGTGCCAGCAGCTCGGAGAAGGACAGGCGGCCCCAGCATTTT. It yields the protein CASSSEKDRRPQHF. The gene calls are TRBV5-8 and TRBJ1-5; TRBD1 aligns across 7 bases. CDR3 length: 14 residues. V lost 3 bases, J lost 9 bases, and 9 bases stayed unmatched. Germline V gene lookup returns CDR1 SGHTS and CDR2 YDEGEE.

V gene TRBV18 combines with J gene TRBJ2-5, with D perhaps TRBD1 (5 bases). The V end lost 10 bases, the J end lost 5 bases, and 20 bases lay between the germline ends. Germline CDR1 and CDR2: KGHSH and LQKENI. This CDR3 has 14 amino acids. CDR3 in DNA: TGTGCCACGTCCAGGGTTTCCTATGAGGAGACCCAGTACTTC. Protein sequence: CATSRVSYEETQYF.